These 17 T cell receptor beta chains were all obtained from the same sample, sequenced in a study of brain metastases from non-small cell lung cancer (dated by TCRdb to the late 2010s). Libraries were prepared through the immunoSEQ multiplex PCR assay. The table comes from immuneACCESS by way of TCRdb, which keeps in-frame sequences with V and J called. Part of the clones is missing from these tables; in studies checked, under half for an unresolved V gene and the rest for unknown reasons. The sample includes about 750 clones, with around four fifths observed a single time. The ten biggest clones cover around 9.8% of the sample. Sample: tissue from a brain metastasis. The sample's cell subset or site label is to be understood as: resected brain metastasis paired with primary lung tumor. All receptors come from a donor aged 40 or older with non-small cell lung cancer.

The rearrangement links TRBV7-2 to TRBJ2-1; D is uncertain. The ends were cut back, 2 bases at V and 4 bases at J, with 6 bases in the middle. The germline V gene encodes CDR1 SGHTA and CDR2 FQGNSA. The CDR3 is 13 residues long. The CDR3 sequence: CASSLIHYNEQFF. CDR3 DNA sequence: TGTGCCAGCAGCTTAATTCATTACAATGAGCAGTTCTTC.

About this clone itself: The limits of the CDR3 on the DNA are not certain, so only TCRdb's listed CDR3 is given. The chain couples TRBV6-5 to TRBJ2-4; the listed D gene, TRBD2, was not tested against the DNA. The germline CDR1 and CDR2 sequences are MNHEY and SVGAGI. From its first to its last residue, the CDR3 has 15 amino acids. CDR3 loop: CASSSSAGGKNIQYF.

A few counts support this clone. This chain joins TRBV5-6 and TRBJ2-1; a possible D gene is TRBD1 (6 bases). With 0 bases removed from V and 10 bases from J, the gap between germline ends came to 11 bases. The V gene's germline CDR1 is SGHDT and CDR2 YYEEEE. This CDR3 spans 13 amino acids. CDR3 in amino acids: CASSLVRGEEQFF. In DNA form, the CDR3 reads TGTGCCAGCAGCTTGGTCAGGGGCGAAGAGCAGTTCTTC.

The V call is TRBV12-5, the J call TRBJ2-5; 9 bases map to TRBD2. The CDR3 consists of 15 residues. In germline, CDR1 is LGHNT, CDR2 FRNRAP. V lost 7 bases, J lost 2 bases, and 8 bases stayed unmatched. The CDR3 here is CASVPGLAGQETQYF. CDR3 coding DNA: TGTGCTAGTGTCCCCGGGCTAGCGGGGCAAGAGACCCAGTACTTC.

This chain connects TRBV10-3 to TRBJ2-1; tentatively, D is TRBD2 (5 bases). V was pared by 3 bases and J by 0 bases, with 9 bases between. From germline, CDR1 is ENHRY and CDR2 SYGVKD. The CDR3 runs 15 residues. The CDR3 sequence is CAISDPGSSYNEQFF. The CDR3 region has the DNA TGTGCCATCAGTGATCCGGGGAGCTCCTACAATGAGCAGTTCTTC.

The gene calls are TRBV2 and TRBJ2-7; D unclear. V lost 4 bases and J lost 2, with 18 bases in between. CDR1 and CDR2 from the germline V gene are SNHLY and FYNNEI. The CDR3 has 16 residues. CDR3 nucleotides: TGTGCCAGCAGTGGTACCGTCGAGCTTCCGACCTACGAGCAGTACTTC. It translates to CASSGTVELPTYEQYF.

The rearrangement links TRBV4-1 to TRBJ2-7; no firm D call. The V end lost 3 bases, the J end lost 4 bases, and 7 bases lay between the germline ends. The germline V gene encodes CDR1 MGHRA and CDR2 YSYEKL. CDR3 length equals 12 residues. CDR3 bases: TGCGCCAGCAGCCATGTTGGATACGAGCAGTACTTC. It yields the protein CASSHVGYEQYF.

CDR3 sequence: CASSLDGLQSYNEQFF. In nucleotides, the CDR3 is TGTGCCAGCAGCTTAGATGGGCTGCAGAGCTACAATGAGCAGTTCTTC. The chain links TRBV11-3 to TRBJ2-1; D uncertain. The germline V gene has CDR1 SGHNT and CDR2 YENEEA. Trimming removed 0 bases from V and 3 bases from J, with 12 bases in between. This CDR3 region has 16 residues.

The CDR3 DNA follows: TGTGCCAGCTCTCCAGGTCTGAACACTGAAGCTTTCTTT. Translation: CASSPGLNTEAFF. The chain has TRBV18 and TRBJ1-1, with D unclear. The V gene lost 6 bases and the J gene lost 0 bases, with 8 bases spanning the gap. The CDR3 loop spans 13 amino acids. The germline V gene encodes CDR1 KGHSH and CDR2 LQKENI.

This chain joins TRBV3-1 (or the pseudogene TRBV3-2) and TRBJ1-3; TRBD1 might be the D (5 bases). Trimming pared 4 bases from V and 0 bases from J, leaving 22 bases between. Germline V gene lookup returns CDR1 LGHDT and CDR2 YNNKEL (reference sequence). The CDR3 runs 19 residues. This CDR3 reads CASSLVPTVSPNSGNTIYF. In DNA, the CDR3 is TGTGCCAGCAGCCTAGTCCCGACAGTTTCTCCCAACTCTGGAAACACCATATATTTT.

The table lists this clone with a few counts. The CDR3 DNA follows: TGCGCCAGCAGCTTGGGCCACAACACTGAAGCTTTCTTT. Protein sequence: CASSLGHNTEAFF. This rearrangement joins TRBV5-1 to TRBJ1-1; D not certain. The CDR3 consists of 13 residues. Germline CDR1 and CDR2: SGHRS and YFSETQ. The germline V and J ends were trimmed by 0 bases and 2 bases, with 5 bases remaining between them.

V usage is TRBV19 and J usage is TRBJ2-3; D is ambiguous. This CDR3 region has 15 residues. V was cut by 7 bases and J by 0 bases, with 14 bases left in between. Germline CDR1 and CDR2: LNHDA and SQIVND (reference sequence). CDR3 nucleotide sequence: TGTGCCAGTACGCCCGCGGTCACTAGCACAGATACGCAGTATTTT. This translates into CASTPAVTSTDTQYF.

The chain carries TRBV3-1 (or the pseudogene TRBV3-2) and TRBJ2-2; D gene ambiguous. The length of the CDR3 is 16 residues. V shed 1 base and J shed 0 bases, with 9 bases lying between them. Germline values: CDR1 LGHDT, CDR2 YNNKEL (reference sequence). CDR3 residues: CASSQAKGSNTGELFF. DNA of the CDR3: TGTGCCAGCAGCCAAGCTAAGGGTTCGAACACCGGGGAGCTGTTTTTT.

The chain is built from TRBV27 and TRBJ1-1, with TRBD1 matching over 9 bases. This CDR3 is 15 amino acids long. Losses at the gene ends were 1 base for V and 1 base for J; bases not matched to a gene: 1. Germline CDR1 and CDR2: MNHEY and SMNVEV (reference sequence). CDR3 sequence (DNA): TGTGCCAGCAGTTTATTGGGACAGGGGAACACTGAAGCTTTCTTT. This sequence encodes CASSLLGQGNTEAFF.

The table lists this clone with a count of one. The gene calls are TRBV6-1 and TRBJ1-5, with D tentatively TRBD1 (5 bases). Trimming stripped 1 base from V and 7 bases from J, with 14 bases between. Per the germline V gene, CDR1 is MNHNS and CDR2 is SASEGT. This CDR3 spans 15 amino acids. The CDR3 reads CASSEVWGVRQPQHF. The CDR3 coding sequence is TGTGCCAGCAGTGAAGTTTGGGGGGTGAGGCAGCCCCAGCATTTT.

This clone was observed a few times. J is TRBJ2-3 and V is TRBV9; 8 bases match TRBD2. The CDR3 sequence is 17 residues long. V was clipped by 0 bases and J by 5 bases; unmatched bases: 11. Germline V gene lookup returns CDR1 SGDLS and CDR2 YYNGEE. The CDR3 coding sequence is TGTGCCAGCAGCGTAGGGGTGCGTGGCGGGAGGATAGATACGCAGTATTTT. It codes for CASSVGVRGGRIDTQYF.

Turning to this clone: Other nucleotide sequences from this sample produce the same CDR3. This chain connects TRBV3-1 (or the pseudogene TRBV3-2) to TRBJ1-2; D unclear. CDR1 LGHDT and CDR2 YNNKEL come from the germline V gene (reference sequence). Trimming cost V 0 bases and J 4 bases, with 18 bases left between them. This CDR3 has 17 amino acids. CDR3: CASSQDPTDGPLYGYTF. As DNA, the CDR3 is TGTGCCAGCAGCCAAGATCCGACCGACGGACCTCTCTATGGCTACACCTTC.